This T cell receptor beta chain was identified in a study of siplizumab effects on memory and regulatory T cells. Study-wide results and caveats: Naive T cells seemed more diverse than memory cells and seemed major alloresponse contributors. Roughly 80-97% of proliferating CD4+ or CD8+ clones lacked an assignable naive or memory phenotype. The mean Treg-derived percentage of mappable alloreactive CD4+ clones was roughly 69% with siplizumab compared with approximately 28% in controls.

About this clone: Its antigen is unidentified.

TCR templates numbering approximately 94,000 were assayed per sample. Only in-frame clones appear in the TCRdb table, and some are missing; sequencing was by immunoSEQ multiplex PCR. The data show 90,000 to 110,000 clones, roughly nine tenths seen once. The CDR3 length is 11 residues. Deletions cut 4 bases from V and 5 bases from J, with 6 bases between. Per germline, CDR1 DFQATT and CDR2 SNEGSKA (reference sequence). The genes are TRBV20-1 and TRBJ2-1; D call uncertain. The sequence derives from a human donor in good health. Sequences were obtained from Tregs sorted from blood. CDR3 DNA sequence: TGCAGTGCTACTACCCACAATGAGCAGTTCTTC. Translating it yields CSATTHNEQFF.